This T cell receptor beta chain was identified in a study of cytomegalovirus exposure and HLA in healthy donors. Points from the study as a whole: Associated with cytomegalovirus, according to the listing, were 150 to 200 TCR beta chains.

With V trimmed by 4 bases and J by 4 bases, 7 bases remained unmatched. Per the germline V gene, CDR1 is SGHRS and CDR2 is YFSETQ. The CDR3 has 15 residues. On this clone itself: The target antigen is unknown.

Both 60 Vbeta primers and 13 Jbeta primers went into the PCR. Method: immunoSEQ multiplex PCR; TCRdb's copy keeps in-frame clones and lacks some. Counted here are under 200,000 clones, over 60% occurring once; the ten biggest clones make up 3.1%. Sequencing was done on a sample of PBMCs. This chain joins TRBV5-1 and TRBJ2-7, with TRBD2 matching over 11 bases. This TCR came from a woman in her thirties or forties in good health and CMV-seronegative. The CDR3 DNA is TGCGCCAGCAGCGCAACGGGACTAGCGGAATACGAGCAGTACTTC. Amino acid sequence: CASSATGLAEYEQYF.